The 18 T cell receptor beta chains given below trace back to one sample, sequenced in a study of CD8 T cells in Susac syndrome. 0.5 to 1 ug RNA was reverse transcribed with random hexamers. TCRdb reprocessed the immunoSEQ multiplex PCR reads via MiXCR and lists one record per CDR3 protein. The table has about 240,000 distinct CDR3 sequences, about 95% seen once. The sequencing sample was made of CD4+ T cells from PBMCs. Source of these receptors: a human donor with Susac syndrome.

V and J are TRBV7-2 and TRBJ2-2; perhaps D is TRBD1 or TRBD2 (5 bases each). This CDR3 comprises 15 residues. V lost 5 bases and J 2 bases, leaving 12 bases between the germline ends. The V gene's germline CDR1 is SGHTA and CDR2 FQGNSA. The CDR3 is CASSPGTVNTGELFF. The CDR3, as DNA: TGTGCCAGCAGCCCCGGGACCGTAAACACCGGGGAGCTGTTTTTT.

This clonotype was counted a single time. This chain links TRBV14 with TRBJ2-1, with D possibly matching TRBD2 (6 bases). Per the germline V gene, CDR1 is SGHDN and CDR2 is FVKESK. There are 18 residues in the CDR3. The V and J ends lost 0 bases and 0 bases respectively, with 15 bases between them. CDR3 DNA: TGTGCCAGCAGCCAAGATGGAGGGGTTAGAAGCTCCTACAATGAGCAGTTCTTC. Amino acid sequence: CASSQDGGVRSSYNEQFF.

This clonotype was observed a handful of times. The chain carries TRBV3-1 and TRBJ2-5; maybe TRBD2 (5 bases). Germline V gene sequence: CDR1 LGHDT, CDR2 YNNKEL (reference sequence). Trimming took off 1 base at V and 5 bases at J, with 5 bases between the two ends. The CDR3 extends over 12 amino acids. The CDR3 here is CASSQGGETQYF. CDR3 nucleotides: TGTGCCAGCAGCCAAGGAGGGGAGACCCAGTACTTC.

CDR3 sequence reads: CSVEDSAPPETQYF. CDR3 DNA sequence: TGCAGCGTTGAAGACTCGGCCCCGCCAGAGACCCAGTACTTC. The chain carries TRBV29-1 and TRBJ2-5; unclear D gene. V shed 0 bases and J shed 4 bases, with 12 bases lying between them. Germline CDR1 is SQVTM and CDR2 is ANQGSEA. The CDR3 extends over 14 amino acids.

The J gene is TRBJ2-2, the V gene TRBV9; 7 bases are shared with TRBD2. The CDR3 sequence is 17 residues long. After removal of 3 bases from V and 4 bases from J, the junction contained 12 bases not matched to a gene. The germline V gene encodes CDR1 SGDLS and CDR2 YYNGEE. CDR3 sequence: CASSAPWASGSTGELFF. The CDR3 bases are TGTGCCAGCAGCGCCCCCTGGGCTAGCGGTAGCACCGGGGAGCTGTTTTTT.

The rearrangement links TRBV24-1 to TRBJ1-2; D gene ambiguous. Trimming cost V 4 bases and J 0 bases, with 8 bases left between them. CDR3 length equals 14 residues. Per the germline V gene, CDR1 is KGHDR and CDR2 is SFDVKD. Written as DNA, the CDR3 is TGTGCCACCAGTGACTGGGGTGCTAACTATGGCTACACCTTC. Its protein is CATSDWGANYGYTF.

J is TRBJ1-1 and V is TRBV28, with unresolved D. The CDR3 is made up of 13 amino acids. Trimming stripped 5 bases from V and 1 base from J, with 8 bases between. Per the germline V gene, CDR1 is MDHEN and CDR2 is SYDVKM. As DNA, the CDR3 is TGTGCCAGCAGTAAAGATGGGAACACTGAAGCTTTCTTT. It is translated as CASSKDGNTEAFF.

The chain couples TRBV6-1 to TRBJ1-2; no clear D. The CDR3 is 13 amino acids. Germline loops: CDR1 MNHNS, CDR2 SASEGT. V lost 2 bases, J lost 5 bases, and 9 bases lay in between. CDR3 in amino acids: CASSEMHSYGYTF. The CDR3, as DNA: TGTGCCAGCAGTGAAATGCACTCTTATGGCTACACCTTC.

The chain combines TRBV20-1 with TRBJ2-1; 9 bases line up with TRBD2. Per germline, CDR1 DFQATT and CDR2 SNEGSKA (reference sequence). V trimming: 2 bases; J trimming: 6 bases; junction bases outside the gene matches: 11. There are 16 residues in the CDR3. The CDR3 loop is CSARNLGSGSGNEQFF. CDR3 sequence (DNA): TGCAGTGCTAGAAATTTAGGTAGCGGGAGTGGCAATGAGCAGTTCTTC.

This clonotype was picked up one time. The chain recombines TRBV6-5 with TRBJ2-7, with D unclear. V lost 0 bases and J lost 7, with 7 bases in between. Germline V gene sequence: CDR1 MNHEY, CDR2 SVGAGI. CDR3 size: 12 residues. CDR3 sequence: CASSYSAGEQYF. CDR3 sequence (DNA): TGTGCCAGCAGTTACTCAGCCGGAGAGCAGTACTTC.

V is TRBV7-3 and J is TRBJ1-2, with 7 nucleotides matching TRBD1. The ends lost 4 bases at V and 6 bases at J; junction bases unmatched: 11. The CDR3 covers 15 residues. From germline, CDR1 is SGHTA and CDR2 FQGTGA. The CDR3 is CASSSWLRDSNGYTF. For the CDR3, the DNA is TGTGCCAGCAGCTCGTGGCTCCGGGACAGTAATGGCTACACCTTC.

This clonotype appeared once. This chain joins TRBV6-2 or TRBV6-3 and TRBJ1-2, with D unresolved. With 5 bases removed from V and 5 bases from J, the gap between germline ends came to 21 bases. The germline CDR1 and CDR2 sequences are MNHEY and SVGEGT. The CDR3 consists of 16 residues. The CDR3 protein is CASSPRLSETVYGYTF. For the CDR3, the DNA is TGTGCCAGCAGTCCCCGGCTCTCTGAGACGGTGTATGGCTACACCTTC.

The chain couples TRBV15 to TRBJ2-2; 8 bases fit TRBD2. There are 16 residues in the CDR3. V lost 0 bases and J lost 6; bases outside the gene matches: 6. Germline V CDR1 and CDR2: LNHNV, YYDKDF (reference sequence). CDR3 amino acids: CATSRDSGTSAGELFF. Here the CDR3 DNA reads TGTGCCACCAGCAGAGATTCCGGGACTAGTGCCGGGGAGCTGTTTTTT.

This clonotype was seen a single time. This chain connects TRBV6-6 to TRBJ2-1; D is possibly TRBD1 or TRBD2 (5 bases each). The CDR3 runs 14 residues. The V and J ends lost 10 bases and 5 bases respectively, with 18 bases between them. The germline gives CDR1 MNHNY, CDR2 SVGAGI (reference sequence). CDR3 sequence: CATRRTLLDNEQFF. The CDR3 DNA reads TGTGCCACCCGGAGGACACTTCTCGACAATGAGCAGTTCTTC.

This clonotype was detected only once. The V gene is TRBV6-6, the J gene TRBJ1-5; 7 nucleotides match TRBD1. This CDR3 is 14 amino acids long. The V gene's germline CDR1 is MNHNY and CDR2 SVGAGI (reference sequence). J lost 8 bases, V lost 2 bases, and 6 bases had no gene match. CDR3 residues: CASSYLGGGEPQHF. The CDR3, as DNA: TGTGCCAGCAGTTACCTAGGGGGCGGGGAGCCCCAGCATTTT.

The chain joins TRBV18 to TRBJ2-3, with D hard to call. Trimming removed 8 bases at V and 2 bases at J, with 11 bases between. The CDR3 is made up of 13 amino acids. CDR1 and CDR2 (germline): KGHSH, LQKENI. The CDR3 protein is CASHGALTDTQYF. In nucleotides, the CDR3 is TGTGCCAGCCACGGTGCGCTCACAGATACGCAGTATTTT.

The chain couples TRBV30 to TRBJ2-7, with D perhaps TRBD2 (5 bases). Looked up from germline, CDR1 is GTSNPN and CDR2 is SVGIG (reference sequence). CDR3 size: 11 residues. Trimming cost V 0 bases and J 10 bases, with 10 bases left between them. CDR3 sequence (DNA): TGTGCCTGGAGTGTCCTAGCAGCCCAGTACTTC. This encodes CAWSVLAAQYF.

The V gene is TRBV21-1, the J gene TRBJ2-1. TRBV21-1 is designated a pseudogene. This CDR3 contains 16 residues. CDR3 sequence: CASSNVSRGFYNEQFF. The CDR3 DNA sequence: TGTGCCAGCAGCAATGTGTCGAGGGGCTTCTACAATGAGCAGTTCTTC.